This T cell receptor beta chain was identified during a study of shared clonotypes between healthy human individuals. TCRdb's table, derived via immunoSEQ multiplex PCR, lists solely in-frame clones and lacks some. The profile shows approximately 510,000 clones, 79% of them singletons. Sequenced material: PBMCs. This TCR derives from a woman between 40 and 50 years old in good health. Some clones in this sample may be carry-over from other donors' samples.

CDR3 sequence: CASSLYTGEQFF. The CDR3 nucleotides are TGTGCCAGCAGCTTGTACACTGGGGAGCAGTTCTTC. This chain connects TRBV5-8 to TRBJ2-1; no definite D call. Trimming stripped 1 base from V and 10 bases from J, with 9 bases between. CDR3 length equals 12 residues. Germline V gene sequence: CDR1 SGHTS, CDR2 YDEGEE.